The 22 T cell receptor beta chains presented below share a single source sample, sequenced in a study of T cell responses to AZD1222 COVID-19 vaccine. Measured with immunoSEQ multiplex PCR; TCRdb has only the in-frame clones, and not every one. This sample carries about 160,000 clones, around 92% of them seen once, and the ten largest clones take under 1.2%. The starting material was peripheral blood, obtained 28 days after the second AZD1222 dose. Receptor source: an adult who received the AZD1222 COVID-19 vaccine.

The CDR3 protein is CASSQVGDGAPLHF. Here the CDR3 DNA reads TGCGCCAGCAGCCAAGTCGGGGATGGGGCACCCCTCCACTTT. The rearrangement uses TRBV4-1 and TRBJ1-6; no definite D call. The CDR3 runs to 14 residues. Germline V gene lookup returns CDR1 MGHRA and CDR2 YSYEKL. The V end was cut by 1 base, the J end by 11 bases, with 12 bases between.

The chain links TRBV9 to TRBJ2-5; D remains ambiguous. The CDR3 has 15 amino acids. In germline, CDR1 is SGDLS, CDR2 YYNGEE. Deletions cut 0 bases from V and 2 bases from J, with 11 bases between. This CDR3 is CASSVEGRLQETQYF. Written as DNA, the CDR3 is TGTGCCAGCAGCGTAGAGGGTCGGTTACAAGAGACCCAGTACTTC.

The CDR3 spells CASSPDRNRVKQYF. The CDR3 nucleotides read TGCGCCAGCAGCCCGGACCGGAACAGGGTGAAGCAGTATTTT. This chain joins TRBV5-1 and TRBJ2-3, with a possible D match to TRBD1 (6 bases). The germline gives CDR1 SGHRS, CDR2 YFSETQ. CDR3 size: 14 residues. Trimming left V 4 bases short and J 11 bases short, with 20 bases between.

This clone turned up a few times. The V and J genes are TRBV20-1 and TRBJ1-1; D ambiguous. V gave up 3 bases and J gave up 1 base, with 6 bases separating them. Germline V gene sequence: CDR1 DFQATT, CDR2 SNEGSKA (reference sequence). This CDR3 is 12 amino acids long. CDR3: CSASVQNTEAFF. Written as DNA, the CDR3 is TGCAGTGCTAGTGTACAGAACACTGAAGCTTTCTTT.

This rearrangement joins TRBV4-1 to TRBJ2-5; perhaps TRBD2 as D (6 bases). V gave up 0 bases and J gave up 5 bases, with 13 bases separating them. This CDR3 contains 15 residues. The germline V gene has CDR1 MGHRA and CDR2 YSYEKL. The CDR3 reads CASSQDRAGRETQYF. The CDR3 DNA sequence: TGCGCCAGCAGCCAAGATAGGGCGGGGCGGGAGACCCAGTACTTC.

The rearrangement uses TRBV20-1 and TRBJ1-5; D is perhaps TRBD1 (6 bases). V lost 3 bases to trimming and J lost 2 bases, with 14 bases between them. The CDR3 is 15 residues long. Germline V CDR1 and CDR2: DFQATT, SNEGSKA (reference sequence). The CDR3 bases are TGCAGTGCTAGTCGAATAGGGGGAGGCAATCAGCCCCAGCATTTT. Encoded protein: CSASRIGGGNQPQHF.

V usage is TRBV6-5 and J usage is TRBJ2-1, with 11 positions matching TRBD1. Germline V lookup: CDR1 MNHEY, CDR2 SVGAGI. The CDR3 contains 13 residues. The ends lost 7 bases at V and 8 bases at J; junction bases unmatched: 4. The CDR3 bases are TGTGCCAGCACGGGACAGGGGGGCCATGAGCAGTTCTTC. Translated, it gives CASTGQGGHEQFF.

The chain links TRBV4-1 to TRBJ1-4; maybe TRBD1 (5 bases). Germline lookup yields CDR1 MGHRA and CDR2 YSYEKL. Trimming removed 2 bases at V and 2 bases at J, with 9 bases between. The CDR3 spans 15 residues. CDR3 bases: TGCGCCAGCAGCCAAACGGGGGGGACTAATGAAAAACTGTTTTTT. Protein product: CASSQTGGTNEKLFF.

The CDR3 here is CASREGRRGLANYGYTF. The CDR3 region has the DNA TGTGCCAGTAGAGAAGGACGTAGGGGCCTAGCTAACTATGGCTACACCTTC. The chain carries TRBV19 and TRBJ1-2, with D perhaps matching TRBD1 (5 bases). This CDR3 has 17 residues. The germline V and J ends were trimmed by 6 bases and 0 bases, with 20 bases remaining between them. CDR1 LNHDA and CDR2 SQIVND come from the germline V gene (reference sequence).

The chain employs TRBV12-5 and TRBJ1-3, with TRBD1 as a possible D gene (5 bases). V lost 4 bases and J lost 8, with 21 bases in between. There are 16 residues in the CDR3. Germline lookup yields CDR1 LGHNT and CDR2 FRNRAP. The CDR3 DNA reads TGTGCTAGTGGTTCGCCCGATGGGACGGGGTTACACACCATATATTTT. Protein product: CASGSPDGTGLHTIYF.

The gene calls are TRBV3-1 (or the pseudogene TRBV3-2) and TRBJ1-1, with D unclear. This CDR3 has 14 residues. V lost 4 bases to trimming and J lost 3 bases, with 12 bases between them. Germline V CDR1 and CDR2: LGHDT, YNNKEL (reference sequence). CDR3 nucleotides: TGTGCCAGCAGCCCATTCGGGGTGGACACTGAAGCTTTCTTT. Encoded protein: CASSPFGVDTEAFF.

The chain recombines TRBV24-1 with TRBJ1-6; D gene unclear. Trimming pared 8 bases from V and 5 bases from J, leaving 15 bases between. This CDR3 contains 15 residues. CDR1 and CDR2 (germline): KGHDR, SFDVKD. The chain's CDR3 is CATTQADRDNSPLHF. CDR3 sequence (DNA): TGTGCCACCACCCAAGCGGACCGAGATAATTCACCCCTCCACTTT.

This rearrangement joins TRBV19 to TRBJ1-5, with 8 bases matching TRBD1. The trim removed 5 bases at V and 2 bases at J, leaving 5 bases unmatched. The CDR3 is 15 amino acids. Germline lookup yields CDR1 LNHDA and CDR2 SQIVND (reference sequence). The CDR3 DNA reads TGTGCCAGTAGTCGTACAGGGGGAGGCAATCAGCCCCAGCATTTT. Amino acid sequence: CASSRTGGGNQPQHF. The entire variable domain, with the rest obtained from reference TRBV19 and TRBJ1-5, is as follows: DGGITQSPKYLFRKEGQNVTLSCEQNLNHDAMYWYRQDPGQGLRLIYYSQIVNDFQKGDIAEGYSVSREKKESFPLTVTSAQKNPTAFYLCASSRTGGGNQPQHFGDGTRLSIL.

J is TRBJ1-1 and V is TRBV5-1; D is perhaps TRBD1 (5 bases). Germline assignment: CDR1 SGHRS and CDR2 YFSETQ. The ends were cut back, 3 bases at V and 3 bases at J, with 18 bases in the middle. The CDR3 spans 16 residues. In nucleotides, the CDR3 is TGCGCCAGCAGCTGGCTCCCCCAGGGTGGGGACACTGAAGCTTTCTTT. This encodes CASSWLPQGGDTEAFF.

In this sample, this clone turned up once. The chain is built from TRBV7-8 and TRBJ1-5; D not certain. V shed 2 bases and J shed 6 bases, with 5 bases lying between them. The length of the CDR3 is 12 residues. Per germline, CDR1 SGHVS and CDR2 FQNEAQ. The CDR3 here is CASSLLGQPQHF. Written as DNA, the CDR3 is TGTGCCAGCAGCTTACTAGGTCAGCCCCAGCATTTT.

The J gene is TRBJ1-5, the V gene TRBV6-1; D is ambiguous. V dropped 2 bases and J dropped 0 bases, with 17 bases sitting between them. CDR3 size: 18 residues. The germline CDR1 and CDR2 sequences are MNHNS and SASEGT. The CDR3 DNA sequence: TGTGCCAGCAGTGAATTTAGGTTCCGGAGGGATAGCAATCAGCCCCAGCATTTT. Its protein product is CASSEFRFRRDSNQPQHF.

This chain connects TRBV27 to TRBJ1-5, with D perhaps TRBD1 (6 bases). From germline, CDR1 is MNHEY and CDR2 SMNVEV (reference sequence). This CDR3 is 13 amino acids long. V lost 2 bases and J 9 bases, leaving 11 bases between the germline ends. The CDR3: CASSLGQGWPQHF. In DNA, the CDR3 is TGTGCCAGCAGTTTAGGGCAGGGGTGGCCCCAGCATTTT.

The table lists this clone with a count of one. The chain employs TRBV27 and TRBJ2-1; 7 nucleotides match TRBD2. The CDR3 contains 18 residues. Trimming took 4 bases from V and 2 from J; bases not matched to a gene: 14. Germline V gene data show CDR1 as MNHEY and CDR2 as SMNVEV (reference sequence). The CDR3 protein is CASSSRGLLAITYNEQFF. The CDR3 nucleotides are TGTGCCAGCAGTTCTAGGGGTTTACTAGCGATAACCTACAATGAGCAGTTCTTC.

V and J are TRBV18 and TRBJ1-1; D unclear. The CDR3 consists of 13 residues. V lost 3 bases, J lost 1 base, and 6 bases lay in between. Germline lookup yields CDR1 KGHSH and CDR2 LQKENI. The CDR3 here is CASSPATNTEAFF. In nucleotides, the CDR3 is TGTGCCAGCTCACCTGCCACGAACACTGAAGCTTTCTTT.

CDR3 in amino acids: CASSSDFSYEQYF. In nucleotides, the CDR3 is TGTGCCAGCAGCTCGGATTTTTCCTACGAGCAGTACTTC. This chain links TRBV11-2 with TRBJ2-7; D unresolved. Trimming left V 4 bases short and J 1 base short, with 8 bases between. Germline lookup yields CDR1 SGHAT and CDR2 FQNNGV. The CDR3 contains 13 residues. The full variable domain, completed using reference TRBV11-2 and TRBJ2-7, is EAGVAQSPRYKIIEKRQSVAFWCNPISGHATLYWYQQILGQGPKLLIQFQNNGVVDDSQLPKDRFSAERLKGVDSTLKIQPAKLEDSAVYLCASSSDFSYEQYFGPGTRLTVT.

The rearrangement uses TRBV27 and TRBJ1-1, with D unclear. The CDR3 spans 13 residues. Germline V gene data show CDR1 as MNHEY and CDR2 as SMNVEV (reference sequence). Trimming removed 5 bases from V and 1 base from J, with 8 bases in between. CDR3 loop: CASSAAENTEAFF. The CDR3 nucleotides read TGTGCCAGCAGTGCCGCGGAGAACACTGAAGCTTTCTTT.

This chain's CDR3 is CASSLDRDYGYTF. CDR3 DNA sequence: TGTGCCAGCAGCTTAGACAGAGACTATGGCTACACCTTC. The V call is TRBV5-6, the J call TRBJ1-2; a possible D gene is TRBD1 (5 bases). The CDR3 consists of 13 residues. The germline gives CDR1 SGHDT, CDR2 YYEEEE. V dropped 2 bases and J dropped 3 bases, with 8 bases sitting between them.